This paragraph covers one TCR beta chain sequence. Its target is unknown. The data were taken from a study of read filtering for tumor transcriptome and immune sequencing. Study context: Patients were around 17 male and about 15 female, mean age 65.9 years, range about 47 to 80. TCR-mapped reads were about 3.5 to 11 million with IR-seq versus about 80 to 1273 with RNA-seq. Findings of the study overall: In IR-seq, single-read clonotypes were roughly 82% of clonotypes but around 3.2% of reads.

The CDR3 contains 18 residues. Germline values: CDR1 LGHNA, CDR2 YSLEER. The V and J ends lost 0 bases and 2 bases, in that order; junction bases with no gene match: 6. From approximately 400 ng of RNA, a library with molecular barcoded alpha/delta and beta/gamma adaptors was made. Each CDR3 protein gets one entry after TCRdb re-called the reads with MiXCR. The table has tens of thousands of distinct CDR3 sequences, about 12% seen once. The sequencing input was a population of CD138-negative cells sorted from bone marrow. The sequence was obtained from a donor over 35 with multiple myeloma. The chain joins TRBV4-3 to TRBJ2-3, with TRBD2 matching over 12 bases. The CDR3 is CASSQDRLAGGNTDTQYF. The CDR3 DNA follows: TGCGCCAGCAGCCAAGATCGCCTAGCGGGAGGGAACACAGATACGCAGTATTTT.